This T cell receptor beta chain derives from a study of T cell responses to AZD1222 COVID-19 vaccine. Measured with immunoSEQ multiplex PCR; TCRdb has only the in-frame clones, and not every one. This table has over 110,000 clones, less than 95% appearing once. Regarding this clone: The antigen remains undetermined.

The study's findings and limits: Reports say nearly half of spike-specific TCRs go after unmutated variant regions. The study sampled repertoires only after the peak T cell response. Receipt of two AZD1222 doses was followed by a rise in Spike-specific TCR breadth and depth. Donors were mostly white British, more females; clonal diversity possibly underestimated.

The material was peripheral blood, obtained on day 0 of AZD1222 vaccination. The clonotype comes from an adult in good health.

CDR3 protein: CATSKAGSYEQYF. CDR3 nucleotide sequence: TGTGCCACCAGTAAGGCAGGCTCCTACGAGCAGTACTTC. V and J are TRBV24-1 and TRBJ2-7; D is unclear. Trimming pared 6 bases from V and 0 bases from J, leaving 8 bases between. The CDR3 is 13 residues long. Germline CDR1 reads KGHDR; CDR2 reads SFDVKD.